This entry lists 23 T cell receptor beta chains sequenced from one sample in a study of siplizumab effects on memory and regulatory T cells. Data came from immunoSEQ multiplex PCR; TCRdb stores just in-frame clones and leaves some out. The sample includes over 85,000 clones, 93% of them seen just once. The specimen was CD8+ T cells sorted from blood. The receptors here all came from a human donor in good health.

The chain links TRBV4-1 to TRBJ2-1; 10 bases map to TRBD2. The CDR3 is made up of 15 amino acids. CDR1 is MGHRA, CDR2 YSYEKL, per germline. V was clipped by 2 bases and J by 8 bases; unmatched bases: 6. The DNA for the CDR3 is TGCGCCAGCAGCCAACTAGCGGGAGACAAGGATGAGCAGTTCTTC. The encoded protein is CASSQLAGDKDEQFF.

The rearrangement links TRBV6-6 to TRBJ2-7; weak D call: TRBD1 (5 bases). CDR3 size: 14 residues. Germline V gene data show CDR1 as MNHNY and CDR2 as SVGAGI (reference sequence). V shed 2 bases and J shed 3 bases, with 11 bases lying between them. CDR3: CASSYPGSDYEQYF. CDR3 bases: TGTGCCAGCAGTTACCCAGGGTCGGACTACGAGCAGTACTTC.

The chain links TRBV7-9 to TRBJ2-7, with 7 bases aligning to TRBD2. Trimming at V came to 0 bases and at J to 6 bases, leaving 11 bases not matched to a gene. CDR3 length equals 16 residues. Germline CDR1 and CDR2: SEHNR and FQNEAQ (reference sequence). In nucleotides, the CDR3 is TGTGCCAGCAGCTTAGCGCGGTTTGCGGGAGTAGGCGAGCAGTACTTC. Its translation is CASSLARFAGVGEQYF.

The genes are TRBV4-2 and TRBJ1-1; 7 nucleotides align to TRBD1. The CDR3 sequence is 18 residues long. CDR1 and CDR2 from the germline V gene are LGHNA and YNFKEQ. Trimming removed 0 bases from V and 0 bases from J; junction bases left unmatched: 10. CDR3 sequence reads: CASSQEQGQGVLNTEAFF. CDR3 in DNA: TGTGCCAGCAGCCAAGAGCAGGGGCAGGGGGTTCTGAACACTGAAGCTTTCTTT.

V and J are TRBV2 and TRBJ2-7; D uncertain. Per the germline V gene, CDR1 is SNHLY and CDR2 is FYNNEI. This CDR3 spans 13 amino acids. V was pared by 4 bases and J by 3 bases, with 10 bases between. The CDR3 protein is CASSAGRIYEQYF. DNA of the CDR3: TGTGCCAGCAGTGCCGGACGGATCTACGAGCAGTACTTC.

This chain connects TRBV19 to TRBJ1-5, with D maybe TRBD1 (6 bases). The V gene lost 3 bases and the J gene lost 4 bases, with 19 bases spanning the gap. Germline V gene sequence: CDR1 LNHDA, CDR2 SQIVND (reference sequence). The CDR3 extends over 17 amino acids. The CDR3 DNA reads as TGTGCCAGTAGTATCCCACCCGGACAGTATCGGAATCAGCCCCAGCATTTT. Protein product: CASSIPPGQYRNQPQHF. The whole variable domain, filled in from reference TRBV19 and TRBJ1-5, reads DGGITQSPKYLFRKEGQNVTLSCEQNLNHDAMYWYRQDPGQGLRLIYYSQIVNDFQKGDIAEGYSVSREKKESFPLTVTSAQKNPTAFYLCASSIPPGQYRNQPQHFGDGTRLSIL.

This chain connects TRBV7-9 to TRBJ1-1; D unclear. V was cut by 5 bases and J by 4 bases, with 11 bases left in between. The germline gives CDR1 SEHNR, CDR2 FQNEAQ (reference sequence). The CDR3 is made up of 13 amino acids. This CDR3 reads CASSQETATEAFF. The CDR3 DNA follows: TGTGCCAGCAGCCAGGAGACGGCCACTGAAGCTTTCTTT.

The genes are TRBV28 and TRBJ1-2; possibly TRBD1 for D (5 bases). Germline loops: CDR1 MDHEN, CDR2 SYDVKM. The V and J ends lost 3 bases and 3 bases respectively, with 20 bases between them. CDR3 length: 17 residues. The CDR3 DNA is TGTGCCAGCAGTTTCTCCACATCGGCAGGGTACGACTATGGCTACACCTTC. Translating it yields CASSFSTSAGYDYGYTF.

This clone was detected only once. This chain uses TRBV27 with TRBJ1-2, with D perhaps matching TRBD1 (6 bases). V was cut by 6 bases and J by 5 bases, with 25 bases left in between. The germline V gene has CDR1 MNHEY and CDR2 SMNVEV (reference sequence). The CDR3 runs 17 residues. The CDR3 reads CASRVEGVRGIIYGYTF. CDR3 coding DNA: TGTGCCAGCAGGGTGGAAGGGGTCAGGGGCATTATTTATGGCTACACCTTC.

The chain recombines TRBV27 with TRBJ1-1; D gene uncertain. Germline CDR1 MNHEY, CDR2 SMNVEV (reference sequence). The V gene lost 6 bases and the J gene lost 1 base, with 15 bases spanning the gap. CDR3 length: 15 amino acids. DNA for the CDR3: TGTGCCAGCAGCCCTCTTGGGAGCCGGAACACTGAAGCTTTCTTT. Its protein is CASSPLGSRNTEAFF.

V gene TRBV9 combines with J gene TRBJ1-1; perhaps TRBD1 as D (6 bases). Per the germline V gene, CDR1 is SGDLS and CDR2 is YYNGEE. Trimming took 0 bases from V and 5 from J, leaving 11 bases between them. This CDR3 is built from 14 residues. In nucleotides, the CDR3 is TGTGCCAGCAGCGTAGAGGGGGGAGGGACTGAAGCTTTCTTT. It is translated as CASSVEGGGTEAFF.

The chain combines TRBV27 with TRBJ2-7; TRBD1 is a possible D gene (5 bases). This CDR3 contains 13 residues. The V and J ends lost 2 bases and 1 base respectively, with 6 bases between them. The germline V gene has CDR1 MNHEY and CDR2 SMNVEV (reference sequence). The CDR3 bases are TGTGCCAGCAGTTTACAGGGTTCCTACGAGCAGTACTTC. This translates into CASSLQGSYEQYF.

CDR3 in DNA: TGTGCCAGCAGCGACGGCATGGGAGGGGCCACCGGGGAGCTGTTTTTT. Translation gives CASSDGMGGATGELFF. The rearrangement uses TRBV7-3 and TRBJ2-2, with 7 bases that match TRBD2. The germline V gene has CDR1 SGHTA and CDR2 FQGTGA. Unmatched junction bases numbered 10, after V lost 5 bases and J lost 4 bases. The CDR3 has 16 amino acids.

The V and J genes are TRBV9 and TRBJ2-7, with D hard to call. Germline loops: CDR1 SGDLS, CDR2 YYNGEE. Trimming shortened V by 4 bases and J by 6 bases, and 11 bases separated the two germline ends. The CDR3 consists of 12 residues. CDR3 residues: CASSPPSAEQYF. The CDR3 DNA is TGTGCCAGCAGCCCCCCTTCCGCCGAGCAGTACTTC.

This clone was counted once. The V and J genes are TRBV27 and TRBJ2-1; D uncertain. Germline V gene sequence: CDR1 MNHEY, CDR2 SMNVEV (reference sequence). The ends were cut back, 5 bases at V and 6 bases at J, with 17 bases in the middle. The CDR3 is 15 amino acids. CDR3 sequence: CASSPYTPFGNEQFF. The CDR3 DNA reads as TGTGCCAGCAGTCCTTATACTCCCTTTGGCAATGAGCAGTTCTTC.

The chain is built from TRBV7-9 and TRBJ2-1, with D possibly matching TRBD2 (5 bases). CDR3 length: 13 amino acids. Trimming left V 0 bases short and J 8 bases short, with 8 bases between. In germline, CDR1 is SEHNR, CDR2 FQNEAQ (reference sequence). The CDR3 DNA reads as TGTGCCAGCAGCTTAGCTTTACTAGATGAGCAGTTCTTC. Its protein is CASSLALLDEQFF.

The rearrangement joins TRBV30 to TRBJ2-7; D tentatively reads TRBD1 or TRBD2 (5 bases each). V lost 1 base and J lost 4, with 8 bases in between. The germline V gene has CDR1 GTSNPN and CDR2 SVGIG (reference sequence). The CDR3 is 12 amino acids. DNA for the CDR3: TGTGCCTGGAGTGGGGGGATTTACGAGCAGTACTTC. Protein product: CAWSGGIYEQYF.

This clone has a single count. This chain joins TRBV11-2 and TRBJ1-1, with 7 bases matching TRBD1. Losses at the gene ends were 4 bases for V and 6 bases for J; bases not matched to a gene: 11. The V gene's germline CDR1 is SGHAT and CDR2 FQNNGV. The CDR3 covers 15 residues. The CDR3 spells CASSSNRGGGAEAFF. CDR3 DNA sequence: TGTGCCAGCAGCTCAAACAGGGGTGGTGGGGCTGAAGCTTTCTTT.

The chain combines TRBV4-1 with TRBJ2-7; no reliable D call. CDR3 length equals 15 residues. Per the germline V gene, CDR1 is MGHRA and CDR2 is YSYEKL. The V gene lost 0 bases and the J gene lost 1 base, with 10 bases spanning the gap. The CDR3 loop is CASSQDFGRSYEQYF. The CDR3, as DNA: TGCGCCAGCAGCCAAGATTTTGGCCGATCCTACGAGCAGTACTTC.

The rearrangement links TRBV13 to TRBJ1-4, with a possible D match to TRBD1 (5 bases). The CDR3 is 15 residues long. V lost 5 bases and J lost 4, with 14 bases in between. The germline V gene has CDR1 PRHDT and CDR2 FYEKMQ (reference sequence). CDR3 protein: CASSHGTERNEKLFF. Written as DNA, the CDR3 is TGTGCCAGCAGCCACGGGACGGAACGTAATGAAAAACTGTTTTTT. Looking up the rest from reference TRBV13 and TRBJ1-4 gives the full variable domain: AAGVIQSPRHLIKEKRETATLKCYPIPRHDTVYWYQQGPGQDPQFLISFYEKMQSDKGSIPDRFSAQQFSDYHSELNMSSLELGDSALYFCASSHGTERNEKLFFGSGTQLSVL.

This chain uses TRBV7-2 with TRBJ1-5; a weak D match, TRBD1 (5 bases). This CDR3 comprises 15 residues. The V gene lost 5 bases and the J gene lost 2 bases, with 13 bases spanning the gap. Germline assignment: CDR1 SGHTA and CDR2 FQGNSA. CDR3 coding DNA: TGTGCCAGCAGCAAAGGGGTTTACGGCAATCAGCCCCAGCATTTT. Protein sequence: CASSKGVYGNQPQHF.

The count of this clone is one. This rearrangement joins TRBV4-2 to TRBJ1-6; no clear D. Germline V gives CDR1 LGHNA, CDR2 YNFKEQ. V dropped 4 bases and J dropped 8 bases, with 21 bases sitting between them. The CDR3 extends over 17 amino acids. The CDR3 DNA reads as TGTGCCAGCAGCCCCCCCACGGGAGACGTAGGCGATTCACCCCTCCACTTT. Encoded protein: CASSPPTGDVGDSPLHF.

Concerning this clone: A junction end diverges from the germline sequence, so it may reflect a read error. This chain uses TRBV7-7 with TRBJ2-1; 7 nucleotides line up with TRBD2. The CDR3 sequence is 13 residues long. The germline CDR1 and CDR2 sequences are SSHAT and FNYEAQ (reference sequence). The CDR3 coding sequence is TGTGCTAGCAGCTTCGGCGGGAGAACTGAGCAGTTCTTC. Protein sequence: CASSFGGRTEQFF. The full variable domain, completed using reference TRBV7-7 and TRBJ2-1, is GAGVSQSPRYKVTKRGQDVTLRCDPISSHATLYWYQQALGQGPEFLTYFNYEAQPDKSGLPSDRFSAERPEGSISTLTIQRTEQRDSAMYRCASSFGGRTEQFFGPGTRLTVL.